The 23 T cell receptor beta chains reported below all come from one sample, sequenced in a study of blood T cell repertoires in COVID-19. Here immunoSEQ multiplex PCR was the method, and the copy in TCRdb shows in-frame clones only, minus some. The sample contains about 330,000 clones, over 75% of which appear only once. Sequenced: peripheral blood. Every receptor here comes from a woman aged 50 to 60 with active or convalescent COVID-19.

The chain combines TRBV5-1 with TRBJ2-7; 10 bases are a match to TRBD2. Trimming cost V 2 bases and J 7 bases; bases outside gene matches: 9. CDR3 length: 15 residues. Germline V CDR1 and CDR2: SGHRS, YFSETQ. The CDR3 nucleotides are TGCGCCAGCAGCTTTTCAGCGGGAGGGCTGGGGGAGCAGTACTTC. This codes for CASSFSAGGLGEQYF.

The chain has TRBV14 and TRBJ1-5; a weak D match, TRBD1 (5 bases). The CDR3 totals 21 residues. Germline loops: CDR1 SGHDN, CDR2 FVKESK. V lost 2 bases to trimming and J lost 2 bases, with 28 bases between them. CDR3 residues: CASSQSWGLKGKGLGNQPQHF. The CDR3 DNA reads TGTGCCAGCAGCCAATCGTGGGGCTTAAAGGGGAAGGGTTTGGGCAATCAGCCCCAGCATTTT.

The chain links TRBV9 to TRBJ2-1; 12 nucleotides match TRBD2. Germline V gene data show CDR1 as SGDLS and CDR2 as YYNGEE. The trim removed 0 bases at V and 2 bases at J, leaving 0 bases unmatched. This CDR3 is built from 16 residues. Here the CDR3 DNA reads TGTGCCAGCAGCGTAGGGACTAGCGGGACCTACAATGAGCAGTTCTTC. This translates into CASSVGTSGTYNEQFF.

The chain is built from TRBV28 and TRBJ2-1; maybe TRBD2 (7 bases). The CDR3 consists of 14 residues. Per the germline V gene, CDR1 is MDHEN and CDR2 is SYDVKM. Trimming left V 7 bases short and J 6 bases short, with 16 bases between. CDR3 residues: CASNPLGGGNEQFF. The DNA for the CDR3 is TGTGCCAGCAACCCGTTGGGAGGGGGCAATGAGCAGTTCTTC.

The genes are TRBV3-1 (or the pseudogene TRBV3-2) and TRBJ1-1, with D tentatively TRBD1 (6 bases). The CDR3 is 13 residues long. V dropped 3 bases and J dropped 8 bases, with 13 bases sitting between them. CDR1 and CDR2 (germline): LGHDT, YNNKEL (reference sequence). CDR3 amino acids: CASSQLQGSEAFF. The CDR3 DNA reads as TGTGCCAGCAGCCAGCTACAGGGATCGGAAGCTTTCTTT.

The chain recombines TRBV6-5 with TRBJ1-6; D gene ambiguous. The CDR3 covers 15 residues. Trimming stripped 0 bases from V and 7 bases from J, with 10 bases between. Germline V gene sequence: CDR1 MNHEY, CDR2 SVGAGI. The CDR3 region has the DNA TGTGCCAGCAGTTACTCTGAGGAAGCCAATTCACCCCTCCACTTT. It is translated as CASSYSEEANSPLHF.

This chain joins TRBV6-5 and TRBJ1-1; D not certain. The CDR3 loop spans 16 amino acids. Germline CDR1 reads MNHEY; CDR2 reads SVGAGI. Deletions cut 8 bases from V and 1 base from J, with 20 bases between. The CDR3 reads CASGSEWPGPNTEAFF. In nucleotides, the CDR3 is TGTGCCAGCGGTTCTGAATGGCCAGGCCCGAACACTGAAGCTTTCTTT.

The chain joins TRBV7-2 to TRBJ2-7, with 8 nucleotides matching TRBD2. This CDR3 comprises 14 residues. Germline V gene lookup returns CDR1 SGHTA and CDR2 FQGNSA. V shed 1 base, J shed 7 bases, and the junction held 6 bases outside the gene matches. In DNA form, the CDR3 reads TGTGCCAGCAGCTTAGGTCGCGGGGGGACTGAGCAGTACTTC. Translation gives CASSLGRGGTEQYF.

The chain recombines TRBV5-6 with TRBJ2-2; D may be TRBD1 (6 bases). Germline loops: CDR1 SGHDT, CDR2 YYEEEE. The germline V and J ends were trimmed by 4 bases and 1 base, with 11 bases remaining between them. This CDR3 has 15 residues. CDR3 nucleotides: TGTGCCAGCAGCGGACAGATAAAGAACACCGGGGAGCTGTTTTTT. This codes for CASSGQIKNTGELFF.

The gene calls are TRBV10-2 and TRBJ1-2, with 8 bases lining up with TRBD1. CDR3 length equals 15 residues. After removal of 0 bases from V and 6 bases from J, the junction contained 6 bases not matched to a gene. Per the germline V gene, CDR1 is WSHSY and CDR2 is SAAADI. For the CDR3, the DNA is TGCGCCAGCAGTGAGTCGGCAGGGGGCTCTAATGGCTACACCTTC. It encodes CASSESAGGSNGYTF.

The chain carries TRBV6-4 and TRBJ1-3; TRBD1 agrees at 10 bases. Germline CDR1 reads MRHNA; CDR2 reads SNTAGT. CDR3 length: 19 residues. With V trimmed by 5 bases and J by 3 bases, 16 bases remained unmatched. In DNA form, the CDR3 reads TGTGCCAGCAGTAGCAGGTCATCAAGACAGGGGGCGAATGGAAACACCATATATTTT. Its protein product is CASSSRSSRQGANGNTIYF.

The rearrangement links TRBV28 to TRBJ1-1; 7 bases map to TRBD1. The germline V gene encodes CDR1 MDHEN and CDR2 SYDVKM. CDR3 size: 16 residues. V was pared by 7 bases and J by 9 bases, with 20 bases of the junction left unmatched. The CDR3 nucleotides are TGTGCCAGCACCCAATCGGGACAGCAATCGGGTTATAAAGCTTTCTTT. Translation: CASTQSGQQSGYKAFF. Full variable domain (missing parts from reference TRBV28 and TRBJ1-1): DVKVTQSSRYLVKRTGEKVFLECVQDMDHENMFWYRQDPGLGLRLIYFSYDVKMKEKGDIPEGYSVSREKKERFSLILESASTNQTSMYLCASTQSGQQSGYKAFFGQGTRLTVV.

In this sample, this clone turned up once. The genes are TRBV6-1 and TRBJ1-2, with 9 nucleotides matching TRBD1. J gave up 4 bases and V 3 bases, and 9 bases lay outside the gene matches. Germline V gives CDR1 MNHNS, CDR2 SASEGT. The CDR3 is 16 residues long. The CDR3 loop is CASSDQDRGPFYGYTF. CDR3 nucleotides: TGTGCCAGCAGTGACCAGGACAGGGGCCCTTTCTATGGCTACACCTTC.

The chain links TRBV27 to TRBJ2-7; 7 bases align to TRBD1. The CDR3 loop spans 13 amino acids. V lost 3 bases, J lost 6 bases, and 5 bases stayed unmatched. From germline, CDR1 is MNHEY and CDR2 SMNVEV (reference sequence). The CDR3 loop is CASSLLTGAEQYF. For the CDR3, the DNA is TGTGCCAGCAGTTTGTTAACAGGGGCCGAGCAGTACTTC.

The chain employs TRBV24-1 and TRBJ1-3, with D hard to call. Germline V gives CDR1 KGHDR, CDR2 SFDVKD. The CDR3 totals 12 residues. V lost 9 bases and J lost 4, with 9 bases in between. The CDR3 DNA is TGTGCCACCTTCAGGCCCGGAAACACCATATATTTT. Protein product: CATFRPGNTIYF.

This chain links TRBV6-2 or TRBV6-3 with TRBJ1-2; D may be TRBD1 (5 bases). The germline V and J ends were trimmed by 0 bases and 2 bases, with 13 bases remaining between them. CDR1 MNHEY and CDR2 SVGEGT come from the germline V gene. There are 16 residues in the CDR3. CDR3 nucleotides: TGTGCCAGCAGTTACTCGGGCCTACAGGAGAACTATGGCTACACCTTC. Its protein is CASSYSGLQENYGYTF.

This chain uses TRBV2 with TRBJ2-1, with D perhaps TRBD2 (5 bases). Per germline, CDR1 SNHLY and CDR2 FYNNEI. The V and J ends lost 3 bases and 7 bases respectively, with 13 bases between them. The CDR3 totals 14 residues. The CDR3 reads CASSDVSGENEQFF. In nucleotides, the CDR3 is TGTGCCAGCAGTGACGTCAGCGGTGAAAATGAGCAGTTCTTC. Supplemented by reference TRBV2 and TRBJ2-1, the full variable domain reads EPEVTQTPSHQVTQMGQEVILRCVPISNHLYFYWYRQILGQKVEFLVSFYNNEISEKSEIFDDQFSVERPDGSNFTLKIRSTKLEDSAMYFCASSDVSGENEQFFGPGTRLTVL.

The gene calls are TRBV3-1 (or the pseudogene TRBV3-2) and TRBJ2-3, with 14 bases lining up with TRBD2. CDR3 length: 17 residues. CDR1 is LGHDT and CDR2 is YNNKEL in the germline V gene (reference sequence). J was trimmed by 1 base and V by 3 bases; bases with no gene match: 3. Here the CDR3 reads CASSHTGLAGGTDTQYF. The CDR3 DNA is TGTGCCAGCAGCCACACGGGACTAGCGGGGGGCACAGATACGCAGTATTTT.

The chain has TRBV4-2 and TRBJ2-1; 10 bases fit TRBD1. The length of the CDR3 is 18 residues. The germline gives CDR1 LGHNA, CDR2 YNFKEQ. Losses at the gene ends were 0 bases for V and 5 bases for J; bases not matched to a gene: 10. The CDR3 here is CASSQDDVRDRGDNEQFF. The CDR3 DNA is TGTGCCAGCAGCCAAGATGACGTCCGGGACAGGGGTGACAATGAGCAGTTCTTC.

The gene calls are TRBV19 and TRBJ2-7, with TRBD1 matching over 8 bases. Germline CDR1 LNHDA, CDR2 SQIVND (reference sequence). This CDR3 is 12 amino acids long. Trimming took 5 bases from V and 7 from J; bases not matched to a gene: 4. This chain's CDR3 is CASSSGGREQYF. As DNA, the CDR3 is TGTGCCAGTAGTTCAGGGGGCCGTGAGCAGTACTTC. The complete variable domain, with remaining parts taken from reference TRBV19 and TRBJ2-7, reads DGGITQSPKYLFRKEGQNVTLSCEQNLNHDAMYWYRQDPGQGLRLIYYSQIVNDFQKGDIAEGYSVSREKKESFPLTVTSAQKNPTAFYLCASSSGGREQYFGPGTRLTVT.

This clone was seen just once. V usage is TRBV30 and J usage is TRBJ1-6; the match to TRBD1 covers 8 bases. V was clipped by 0 bases and J by 10 bases; unmatched bases: 14. The CDR3 runs to 17 residues. From germline, CDR1 is GTSNPN and CDR2 SVGIG (reference sequence). The CDR3 sequence is CAWSVRQGALGGSPLHF. DNA of the CDR3: TGTGCCTGGAGTGTAAGGCAGGGGGCCTTAGGTGGATCACCCCTCCACTTT.

This clone was detected only once. The rearrangement uses TRBV18 and TRBJ1-2; possible D gene TRBD1, 6 bases. Germline CDR1 is KGHSH and CDR2 is LQKENI. The CDR3 runs 12 residues. Trimming cost V 4 bases and J 7 bases, with 10 bases left between them. Written as DNA, the CDR3 is TGTGCCAGCTCACGGATAGGGGGTGGCTACACCTTC. The encoded protein is CASSRIGGGYTF. Complete variable domain (other parts from reference TRBV18 and TRBJ1-2): NAGVMQNPRHLVRRRGQEARLRCSPMKGHSHVYWYRQLPEEGLKFMVYLQKENIIDESGMPKERFSAEFPKEGPSILRIQQVVRGDSAAYFCASSRIGGGYTFGSGTRLTVV.

The chain uses TRBV19 and TRBJ1-5; a weak D match, TRBD1 (6 bases). V shed 3 bases and J shed 7 bases, with 13 bases lying between them. This CDR3 contains 14 residues. Germline V gene lookup returns CDR1 LNHDA and CDR2 SQIVND (reference sequence). In nucleotides, the CDR3 is TGTGCCAGTAGTATCATGACGCAGGGGCAGCCCCAGCATTTT. Protein product: CASSIMTQGQPQHF. Looking up the rest from reference TRBV19 and TRBJ1-5 gives the full variable domain: DGGITQSPKYLFRKEGQNVTLSCEQNLNHDAMYWYRQDPGQGLRLIYYSQIVNDFQKGDIAEGYSVSREKKESFPLTVTSAQKNPTAFYLCASSIMTQGQPQHFGDGTRLSIL.